This entry describes one T cell receptor (beta chain). Its antigen is still unknown. Sequencing was performed with immunoSEQ multiplex PCR; in TCRdb, only in-frame clones are kept and a portion is missing. The sample yields about 120,000 clones, approximately 95% seen once. The sample originates from a study of graft-versus-host responses after intestinal transplantation. Study in general: For approximately three years after anti-thymocyte globulin induction, all recipients took tacrolimus and steroids. Study-wide results and limits: Some patients had graft-donor T cell macrochimerism, and their allografts showed high graft-versus-host to host-versus-graft clonal ratios.

There are 15 residues in the CDR3. The germline V gene has CDR1 MNHEY and CDR2 SMNVEV (reference sequence). Trimming removed 8 bases from V and 7 bases from J; junction bases left unmatched: 16. This receptor was taken from a human donor who received an intestinal transplant. The sample in question was unstimulated CD8+ T cells sorted from spleen or lymph node cells, obtained before intestinal transplant. This chain uses TRBV27 with TRBJ1-1; 7 positions match TRBD1. The CDR3 DNA sequence: TGTGCCAGCGCAGAGGGGGCACATAGGTTTTATGAAGCTTTCTTT. Protein product: CASAEGAHRFYEAFF.